This T cell receptor beta chain originates from a study of cytomegalovirus exposure and HLA in healthy donors. Primers included in the PCR were 60 Vbeta and 13 Jbeta primers. The method was immunoSEQ multiplex PCR; TCRdb's version includes in-frame clones alone and lacks a portion of them. This sample has 150,000 to 200,000 clones, with 80% found just once. Turning to this clone: Its target is unknown.

The CDR3 has 14 residues. CDR1 is MNHEY and CDR2 is SVGAGI in the germline V gene. V gave up 2 bases and J gave up 0 bases, with 7 bases separating them. Study findings and constraints: It was around 160 TCR beta chains that were listed as cytomegalovirus-associated. TCR beta V segments were, for the most part, productive about 87% or about 30% of the time in an earlier analysis.

The V call is TRBV6-5, the J call TRBJ1-2; the D is unclear. Sequenced input: PBMCs. This TCR came from a man aged 35 to 55 in good health and CMV-seronegative. The DNA for the CDR3 is TGTGCCAGCAGTTACGGTACAGCTAACTATGGCTACACCTTC. It yields the protein CASSYGTANYGYTF.